This T cell receptor (beta chain) stems from a study of CD8+ T cells in alopecia areata. Whole-study context: A regimen of oral tofacitinib, 5 to 10 mg twice daily, was given to treated patients.

The CDR3 extends over 13 amino acids. V was pared by 7 bases and J by 3 bases, with 9 bases between. The germline V gene has CDR1 MNHEY and CDR2 SVGAGI. The sequencing template was cDNA reverse transcribed from extracted RNA. Sequenced by immunoSEQ multiplex PCR; TCRdb stores in-frame clones only, minus some. The sample includes some 110,000 clones, 50% to 75% of them seen just once. Treatment meaning: oral pan-JAK inhibitor, 5-10 mg twice daily. Peripheral blood samples and lesional scalp punch biopsies were obtained from alopecia areata patients. Cell sorting was applied to PBMCs, and CD4+ and CD8+ T cells were collected. The sample holds a few counts of this clone.

The chain employs TRBV6-5 and TRBJ2-2; D remains ambiguous. This specimen was CD8+ T cells sorted from blood, taken at week 24, from a patient treated with tofacitinib. This clonotype was sampled from a human donor with alopecia areata. The chain's CDR3 is CASTGSDTGELFF. The DNA for the CDR3 is TGTGCCAGCACCGGGTCGGACACCGGGGAGCTGTTTTTT.